This entry lists 10 T cell receptor beta chains sequenced from one sample in a study of early T cells in non-severe SARS-CoV-2 infection. MiXCR, applied by TCRdb to the 5' RACE reads, yields one record per CDR3 protein. This table holds fewer than 65,000 distinct CDR3 sequences, approximately 6.1% found once. This specimen consisted of whole blood, obtained at baseline. Source of these receptors: an adult who was a healthcare worker with PCR-confirmed SARS-CoV-2 infection or an uninfected control (not recorded which).

This clonotype was recorded many times. The rearrangement joins TRBV5-5 to TRBJ2-3; TRBD2 matches 10 bases. The CDR3 is 17 amino acids. The V and J ends lost 0 bases and 0 bases, in that order; junction bases with no gene match: 4. Germline CDR1 reads SGHKS; CDR2 reads YYEKEE (reference sequence). For the CDR3, the DNA is TGTGCCAGCAGCTTGGAAGGACTAGCGGATAGCACAGATACGCAGTATTTT. Protein: CASSLEGLADSTDTQYF.

This clonotype was seen at least ten times. The chain combines TRBV20-1 with TRBJ2-1, with TRBD2 identical over 12 bases. The germline CDR1 and CDR2 sequences are DFQATT and SNEGSKA (reference sequence). Trimming cost V 4 bases and J 4 bases; bases outside gene matches: 14. The CDR3 has 18 residues. Here the CDR3 reads CSATGLAGTFLGYNEQFF. DNA of the CDR3: TGCAGTGCTACCGGACTAGCGGGGACATTTTTGGGTTACAATGAGCAGTTCTTC.

This clonotype was detected ten times or more. This sequence joins TRBV6-5 and TRBJ2-3; a possible D gene is TRBD1 (6 bases). Per germline, CDR1 MNHEY and CDR2 SVGAGI. CDR3 length equals 15 residues. Trimming stripped 7 bases from V and 5 bases from J, with 19 bases between. In nucleotides, the CDR3 is TGTGCCAGCACCCCTAGTGGGGGCTGGATAGATACGCAGTATTTT. Its translation is CASTPSGGWIDTQYF.

This clonotype has a count of ten or more. The V and J genes are TRBV18 and TRBJ2-2; D remains ambiguous. The CDR3 sequence is 15 residues long. Germline CDR1 KGHSH, CDR2 LQKENI. V was clipped by 4 bases and J by 0 bases, with 9 bases between them. As DNA, the CDR3 is TGTGCCAGCTCACAGCAGGTCGCGAACACCGGGGAGCTGTTTTTT. As protein: CASSQQVANTGELFF.

This clonotype was counted at least ten times. The V gene is TRBV10-3, the J gene TRBJ1-1, with a weak D call TRBD1 (5 bases). The germline V and J ends were trimmed by 0 bases and 0 bases, with 11 bases remaining between them. This CDR3 contains 16 residues. Germline lookup yields CDR1 ENHRY and CDR2 SYGVKD. CDR3 coding DNA: TGTGCCATCAGTGAGTCCCAGGGCACAATGAACACTGAAGCTTTCTTT. Translation gives CAISESQGTMNTEAFF.

There are many counts of this clonotype. This sequence joins TRBV7-7 and TRBJ1-2; 9 nucleotides line up with TRBD1. CDR3 length: 17 residues. With 9 bases clipped from V and 0 bases from J, the junction kept 14 bases outside the gene matches. Germline V gene lookup returns CDR1 SSHAT and CDR2 FNYEAQ (reference sequence). The CDR3 coding sequence is TGTGCCAGGTTAGGGCGGGACAGGGTGGTAGCTAACTATGGCTACACCTTC. Translation: CARLGRDRVVANYGYTF.

This clonotype was detected ten times or more. The chain carries TRBV5-1 and TRBJ2-3; D gene unclear. Germline V gene lookup returns CDR1 SGHRS and CDR2 YFSETQ. The V and J ends lost 2 bases and 0 bases respectively, with 7 bases between them. The CDR3 is 14 residues long. The CDR3 loop is CASSFVTSTDTQYF. The CDR3 DNA reads TGCGCCAGCAGCTTCGTGACTAGCACAGATACGCAGTATTTT.

The rearrangement links TRBV18 to TRBJ1-1; possibly TRBD1 for D (6 bases). V was shortened by 5 bases and J by 4 bases, with 11 bases between the two germline ends. The CDR3 runs to 13 residues. Germline V gene lookup returns CDR1 KGHSH and CDR2 LQKENI. CDR3 protein: CASSLGGFTEAFF. As DNA, the CDR3 is TGTGCCAGCTCATTGGGGGGCTTCACTGAAGCTTTCTTT.

This clonotype appeared many times. The chain couples TRBV20-1 to TRBJ1-5, with TRBD1 matching over 7 bases. V lost 3 bases, J lost 0 bases, and 8 bases stayed unmatched. This CDR3 has 16 residues. Germline V gene lookup returns CDR1 DFQATT and CDR2 SNEGSKA (reference sequence). CDR3 sequence (DNA): TGCAGTGCTAGCAAGGGACAGTTCTATAGCAATCAGCCCCAGCATTTT. Encoded protein: CSASKGQFYSNQPQHF.

V is TRBV7-8 and J is TRBJ2-7, with TRBD2 identical over 9 bases. CDR3 length: 17 residues. Germline V gene sequence: CDR1 SGHVS, CDR2 FQNEAQ. V lost 6 bases and J lost 1; bases outside the gene matches: 13. CDR3 bases: TGTGCCAGCAGTACTCGTACGGGACTAGCAATATCCTACGAGCAGTACTTC. Its translation: CASSTRTGLAISYEQYF.